This T cell receptor (beta chain) emerged from a study of blood T cell repertoires in COVID-19. Method: immunoSEQ multiplex PCR; TCRdb's copy keeps in-frame clones and lacks some. Of under 250,000 clones detected, 86% appear once; the ten largest clones hold around 10%. CDR3 size: 11 residues. Trimming removed 4 bases from V and 9 bases from J, with 7 bases in between. CDR1 is MNHEY, CDR2 SVGEGT, per germline. Sample: peripheral blood. The V call is TRBV6-2 or TRBV6-3, the J call TRBJ2-1; D might be TRBD2 (5 bases). The clonotype was recovered from a middle-aged man with COVID-19, enrolled during active disease. The CDR3 DNA sequence: TGTGCCAGCAGTTTTAGCGTTGAGCAGTTCTTC. Protein sequence: CASSFSVEQFF.